Included here is one T cell receptor beta chain sequence, with context. Here immunoSEQ multiplex PCR was the method, and the copy in TCRdb shows in-frame clones only, minus some. The sample lists around 70,000 clones, 85% to 95% occurring once. This entry belongs to a study of T cell changes during pregnancy in multiple sclerosis. This TCR came from a female donor with multiple sclerosis, enrolled in a pregnancy study. The material was peripheral blood, obtained before pregnancy.

CDR3 DNA sequence: TGCGCCAGCAGTCATACCAGCGGGAGGGTCGGTTGTGAGCAGTTCTTC. Protein: CASSHTSGRVGCEQFF. The chain combines TRBV23-1 with TRBJ2-1, with 10 bases aligning to TRBD2. TRBV23-1 is reported as an ORF; its role is uncertain. The CDR3 has 16 amino acids. Trimming took 3 bases from V and 9 from J; bases not matched to a gene: 11.